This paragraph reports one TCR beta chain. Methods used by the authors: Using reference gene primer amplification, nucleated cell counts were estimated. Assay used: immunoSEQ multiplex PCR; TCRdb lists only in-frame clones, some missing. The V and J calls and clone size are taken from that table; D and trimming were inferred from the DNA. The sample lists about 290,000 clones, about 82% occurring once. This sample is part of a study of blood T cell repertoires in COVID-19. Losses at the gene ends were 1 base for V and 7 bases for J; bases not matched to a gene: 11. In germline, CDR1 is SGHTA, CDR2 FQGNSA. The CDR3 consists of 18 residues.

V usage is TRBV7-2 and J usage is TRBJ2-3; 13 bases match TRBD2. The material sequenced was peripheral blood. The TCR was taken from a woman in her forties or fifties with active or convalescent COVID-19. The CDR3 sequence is CASSLVARTSGSANTQYF. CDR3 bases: TGTGCCAGCAGCTTAGTGGCCAGGACTAGCGGGAGTGCGAATACGCAGTATTTT.